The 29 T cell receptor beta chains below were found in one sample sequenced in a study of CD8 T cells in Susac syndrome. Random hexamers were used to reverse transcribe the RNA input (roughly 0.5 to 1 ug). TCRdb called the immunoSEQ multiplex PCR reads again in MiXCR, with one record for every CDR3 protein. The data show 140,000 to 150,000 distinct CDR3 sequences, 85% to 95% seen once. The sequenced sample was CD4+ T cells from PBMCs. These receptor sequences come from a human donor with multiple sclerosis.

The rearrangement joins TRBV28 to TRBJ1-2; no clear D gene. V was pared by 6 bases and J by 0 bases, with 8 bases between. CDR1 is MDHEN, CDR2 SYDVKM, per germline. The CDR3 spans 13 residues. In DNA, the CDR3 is TGTGCCAGCAGCCGACAAGCTAACTATGGCTACACCTTC. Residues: CASSRQANYGYTF.

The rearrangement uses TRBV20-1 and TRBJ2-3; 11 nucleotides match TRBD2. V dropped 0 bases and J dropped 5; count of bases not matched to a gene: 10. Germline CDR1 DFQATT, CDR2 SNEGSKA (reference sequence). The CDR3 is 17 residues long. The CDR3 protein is CSARDPTLAGGQDTQYF. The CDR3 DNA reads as TGCAGTGCTAGAGATCCCACCTTAGCGGGGGGGCAAGATACGCAGTATTTT.

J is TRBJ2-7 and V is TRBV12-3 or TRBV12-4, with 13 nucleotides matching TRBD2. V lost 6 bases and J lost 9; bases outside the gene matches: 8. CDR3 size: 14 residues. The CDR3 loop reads CASSPGTSGAVQYF. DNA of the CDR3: TGTGCCAGCAGCCCTGGGACTAGCGGGGCAGTGCAGTACTTC.

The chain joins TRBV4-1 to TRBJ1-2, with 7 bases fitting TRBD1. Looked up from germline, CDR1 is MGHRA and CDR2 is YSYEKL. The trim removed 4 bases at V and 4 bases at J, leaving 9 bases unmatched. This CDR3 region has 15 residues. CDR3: CASSPNGQAGYGYTF. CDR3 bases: TGCGCCAGCAGCCCCAATGGACAGGCTGGCTATGGCTACACCTTC.

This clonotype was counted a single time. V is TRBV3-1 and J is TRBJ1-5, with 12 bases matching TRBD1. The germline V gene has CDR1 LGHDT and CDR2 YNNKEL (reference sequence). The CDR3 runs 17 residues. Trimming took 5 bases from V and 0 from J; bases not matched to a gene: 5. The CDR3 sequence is CASSSGTGGPSNQPQHF. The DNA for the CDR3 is TGTGCCAGCAGCTCCGGGACAGGGGGCCCTAGCAATCAGCCCCAGCATTTT. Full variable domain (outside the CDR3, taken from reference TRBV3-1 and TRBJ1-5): DTAVSQTPKYLVTQMGNDKSIKCEQNLGHDTMYWYKQDSKKFLKIMFSYNNKELIINETVPNRFSPKSPDKAHLNLHINSLELGDSAVYFCASSSGTGGPSNQPQHFGDGTRLSIL.

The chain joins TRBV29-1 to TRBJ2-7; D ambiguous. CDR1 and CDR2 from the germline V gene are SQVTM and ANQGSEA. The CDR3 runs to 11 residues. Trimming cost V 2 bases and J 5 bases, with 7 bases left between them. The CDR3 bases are TGCAGCGTTGAACTCCTCAACGAGCAGTACTTC. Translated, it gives CSVELLNEQYF.

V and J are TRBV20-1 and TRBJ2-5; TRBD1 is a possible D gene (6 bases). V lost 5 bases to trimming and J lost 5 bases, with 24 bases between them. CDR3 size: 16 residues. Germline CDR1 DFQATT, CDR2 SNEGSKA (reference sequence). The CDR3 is CSAAVLGRAQGETQYF. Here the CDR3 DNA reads TGCAGTGCTGCCGTCCTCGGCCGAGCACAGGGTGAGACCCAGTACTTC.

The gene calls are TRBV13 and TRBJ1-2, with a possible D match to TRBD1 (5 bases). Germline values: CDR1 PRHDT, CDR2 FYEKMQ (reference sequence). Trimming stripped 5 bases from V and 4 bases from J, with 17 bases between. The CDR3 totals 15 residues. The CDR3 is CASSGRKQGPYGYTF. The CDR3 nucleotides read TGTGCCAGCAGCGGACGGAAGCAGGGCCCCTATGGCTACACCTTC.

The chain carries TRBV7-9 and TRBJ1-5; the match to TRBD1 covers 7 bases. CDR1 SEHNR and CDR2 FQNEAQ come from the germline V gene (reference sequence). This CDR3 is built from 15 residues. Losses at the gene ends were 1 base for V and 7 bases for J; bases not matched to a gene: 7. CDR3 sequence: CASSLEGAGNQPQHF. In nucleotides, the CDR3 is TGTGCCAGCAGCTTAGAGGGGGCAGGGAACCAGCCCCAGCATTTT. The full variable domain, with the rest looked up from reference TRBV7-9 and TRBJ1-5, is DTGVSQNPRHKITKRGQNVTFRCDPISEHNRLYWYRQTLGQGPEFLTYFQNEAQLEKSRLLSDRFSAERPKGSFSTLEIQRTEQGDSAMYLCASSLEGAGNQPQHFGDGTRLSIL.

The CDR3 loop reads CASSRDRGLTDTQYF. CDR3 DNA sequence: TGTGCCAGCAGTCGGGACAGGGGACTAACAGATACGCAGTATTTT. This sequence joins TRBV6-6 and TRBJ2-3; 10 nucleotides match TRBD1. V lost 5 bases to trimming and J lost 3 bases; unmatched junction nucleotides: 5. CDR3 size: 15 residues. The V gene's germline CDR1 is MNHNY and CDR2 SVGAGI (reference sequence).

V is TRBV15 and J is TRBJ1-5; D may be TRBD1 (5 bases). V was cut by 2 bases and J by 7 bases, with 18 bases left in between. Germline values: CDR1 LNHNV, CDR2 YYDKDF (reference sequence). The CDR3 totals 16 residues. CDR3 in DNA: TGTGCCACCAGCAGACCTGGGGGGTCATGGGAGCAGCCCCAGCATTTT. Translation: CATSRPGGSWEQPQHF.

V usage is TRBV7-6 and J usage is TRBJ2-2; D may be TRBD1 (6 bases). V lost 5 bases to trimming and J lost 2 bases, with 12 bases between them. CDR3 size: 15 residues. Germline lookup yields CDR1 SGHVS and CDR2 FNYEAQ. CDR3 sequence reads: CASSRTGSNTGELFF. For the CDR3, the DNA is TGTGCCAGCAGCCGCACAGGGAGTAACACCGGGGAGCTGTTTTTT.

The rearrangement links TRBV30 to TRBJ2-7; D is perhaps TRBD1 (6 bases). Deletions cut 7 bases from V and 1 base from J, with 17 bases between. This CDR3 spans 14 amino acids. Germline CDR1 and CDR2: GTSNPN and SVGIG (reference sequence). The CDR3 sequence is CASVEGGNSYEQYF. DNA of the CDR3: TGTGCCTCCGTGGAAGGGGGAAATTCCTACGAGCAGTACTTC.

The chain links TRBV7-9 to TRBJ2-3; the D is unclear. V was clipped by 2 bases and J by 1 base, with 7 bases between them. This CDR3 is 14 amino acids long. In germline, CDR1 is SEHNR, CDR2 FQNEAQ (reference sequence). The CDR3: CASSLYTGTDTQYF. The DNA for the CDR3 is TGTGCCAGCAGCTTATACACAGGCACAGATACGCAGTATTTT.

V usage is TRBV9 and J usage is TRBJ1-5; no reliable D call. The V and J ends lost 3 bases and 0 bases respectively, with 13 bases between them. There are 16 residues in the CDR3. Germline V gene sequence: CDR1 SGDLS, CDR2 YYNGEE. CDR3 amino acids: CASSAGGRGSNQPQHF. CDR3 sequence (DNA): TGTGCCAGCAGCGCCGGCGGCCGGGGTAGCAATCAGCCCCAGCATTTT.

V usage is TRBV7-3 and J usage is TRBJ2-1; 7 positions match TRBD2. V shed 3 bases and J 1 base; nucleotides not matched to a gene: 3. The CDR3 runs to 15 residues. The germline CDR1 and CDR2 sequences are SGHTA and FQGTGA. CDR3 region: CASSFTGGSYNEQFF. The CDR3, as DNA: TGTGCCAGCAGCTTCACGGGGGGTTCCTACAATGAGCAGTTCTTC.

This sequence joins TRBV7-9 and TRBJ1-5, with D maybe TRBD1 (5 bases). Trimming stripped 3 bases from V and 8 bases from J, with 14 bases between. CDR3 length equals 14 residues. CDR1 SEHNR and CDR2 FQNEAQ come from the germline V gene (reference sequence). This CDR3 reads CASSLGGVAEPQHF. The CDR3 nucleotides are TGTGCCAGCAGCTTGGGAGGGGTTGCGGAGCCCCAGCATTTT.

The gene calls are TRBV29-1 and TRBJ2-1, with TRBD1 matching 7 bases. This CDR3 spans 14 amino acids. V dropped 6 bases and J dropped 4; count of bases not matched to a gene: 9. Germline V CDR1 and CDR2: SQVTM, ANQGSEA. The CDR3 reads CSVQERQGYNEQFF. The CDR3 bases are TGCAGCGTCCAAGAAAGACAGGGTTACAATGAGCAGTTCTTC.

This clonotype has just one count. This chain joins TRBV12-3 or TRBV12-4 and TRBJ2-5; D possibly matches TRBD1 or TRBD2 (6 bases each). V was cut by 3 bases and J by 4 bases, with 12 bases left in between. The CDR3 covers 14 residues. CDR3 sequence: CASSLGGAGETQYF. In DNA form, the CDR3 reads TGTGCCAGCAGTTTGGGGGGCGCGGGAGAGACCCAGTACTTC.

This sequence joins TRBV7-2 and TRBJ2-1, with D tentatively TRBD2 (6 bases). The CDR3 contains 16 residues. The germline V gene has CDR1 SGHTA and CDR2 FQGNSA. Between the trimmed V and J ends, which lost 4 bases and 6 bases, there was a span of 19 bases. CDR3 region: CASSSPTSLVSNEQFF. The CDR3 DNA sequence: TGTGCCAGCAGCTCTCCGACTAGTTTAGTTTCCAATGAGCAGTTCTTC.

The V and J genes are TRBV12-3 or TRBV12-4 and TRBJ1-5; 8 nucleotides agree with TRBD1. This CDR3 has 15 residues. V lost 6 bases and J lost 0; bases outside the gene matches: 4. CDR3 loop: CASRAGTGSNQPQHF. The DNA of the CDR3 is TGTGCCAGCAGGGCCGGGACAGGTAGCAATCAGCCCCAGCATTTT.

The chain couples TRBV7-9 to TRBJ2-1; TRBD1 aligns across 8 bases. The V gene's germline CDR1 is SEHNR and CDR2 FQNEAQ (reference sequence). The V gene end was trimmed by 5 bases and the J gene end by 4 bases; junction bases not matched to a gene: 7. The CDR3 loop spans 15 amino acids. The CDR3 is CASSRSGQVYNEQFF. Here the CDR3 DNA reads TGTGCCAGCAGCCGATCGGGACAGGTATACAATGAGCAGTTCTTC. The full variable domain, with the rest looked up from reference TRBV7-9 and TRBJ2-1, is DTGVSQNPRHKITKRGQNVTFRCDPISEHNRLYWYRQTLGQGPEFLTYFQNEAQLEKSRLLSDRFSAERPKGSFSTLEIQRTEQGDSAMYLCASSRSGQVYNEQFFGPGTRLTVL.

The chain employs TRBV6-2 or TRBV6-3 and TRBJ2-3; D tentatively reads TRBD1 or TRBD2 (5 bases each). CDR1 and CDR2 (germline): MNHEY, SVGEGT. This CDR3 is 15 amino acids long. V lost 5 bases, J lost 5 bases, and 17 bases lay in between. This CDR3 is CASSTGTTKGDTQYF. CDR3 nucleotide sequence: TGTGCCAGCAGTACGGGGACCACAAAGGGAGATACGCAGTATTTT.

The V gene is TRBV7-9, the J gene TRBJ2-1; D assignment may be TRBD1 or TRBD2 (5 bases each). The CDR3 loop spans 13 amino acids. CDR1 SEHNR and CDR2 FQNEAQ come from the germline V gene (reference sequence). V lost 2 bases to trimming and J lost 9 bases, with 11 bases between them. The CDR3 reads CASSLPGTAEQFF. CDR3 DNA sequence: TGTGCCAGCAGCTTACCAGGGACCGCTGAGCAGTTCTTC.

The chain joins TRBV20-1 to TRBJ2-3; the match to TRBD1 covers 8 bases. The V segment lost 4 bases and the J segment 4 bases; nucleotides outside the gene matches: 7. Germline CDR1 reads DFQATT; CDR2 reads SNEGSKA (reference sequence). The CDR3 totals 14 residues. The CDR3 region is CSATPGGVSDTQYF. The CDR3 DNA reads TGCAGTGCTACCCCAGGGGGCGTCTCAGATACGCAGTATTTT.

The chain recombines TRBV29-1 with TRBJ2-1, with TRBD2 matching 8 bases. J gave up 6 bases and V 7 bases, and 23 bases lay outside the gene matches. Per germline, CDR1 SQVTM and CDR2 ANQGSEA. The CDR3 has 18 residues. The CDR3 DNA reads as TGCAGCGCCGCAAAAACGGGAGGGGTAGCGGGTCGACCCAATGAGCAGTTCTTC. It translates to CSAAKTGGVAGRPNEQFF.

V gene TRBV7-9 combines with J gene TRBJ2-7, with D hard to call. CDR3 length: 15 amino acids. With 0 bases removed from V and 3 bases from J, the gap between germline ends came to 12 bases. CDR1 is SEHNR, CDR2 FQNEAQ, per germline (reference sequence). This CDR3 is CASSLAPERRYEQYF. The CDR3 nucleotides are TGTGCCAGCAGCTTAGCGCCGGAAAGGCGCTACGAGCAGTACTTC.

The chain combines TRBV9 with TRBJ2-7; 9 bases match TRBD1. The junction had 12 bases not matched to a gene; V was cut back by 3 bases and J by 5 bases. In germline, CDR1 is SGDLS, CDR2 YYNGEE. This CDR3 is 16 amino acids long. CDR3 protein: CASSAGTGTTFDEQYF. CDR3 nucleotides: TGTGCCAGCAGCGCTGGGACAGGGACGACTTTCGACGAGCAGTACTTC.

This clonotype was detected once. DNA of the CDR3: TGTGCCAGCAGTTCATTTTTTGAAGCTTTCTTT. It yields the protein CASSSFFEAFF. The V call is TRBV28, the J call TRBJ1-1; D unclear. Between the trimmed V and J ends, which lost 4 bases and 7 bases, there was a span of 7 bases. This CDR3 comprises 11 residues. Per the germline V gene, CDR1 is MDHEN and CDR2 is SYDVKM.